The clone carrying this TCR beta chain has only a few counts. As processed by the authors: Reference gene primer amplification in the assay estimated nucleated cell counts. Sequencing used immunoSEQ multiplex PCR; TCRdb keeps in-frame clones, though not all of them. V and J calls plus clone size are reproduced from that table; the DNA served to infer D and trimming. Altogether some 270,000 clones are present, approximately 85% being singletons, with the ten largest covering approximately 9.1%. The V gene end was trimmed by 3 bases and the J gene end by 0 bases; junction bases not matched to a gene: 5. Per germline, CDR1 SGHRS and CDR2 YFSETQ. The CDR3 loop spans 15 amino acids. These data originate in a study of blood T cell repertoires in COVID-19. Everyone who took part was 18 to 89 years old, and they came from about two dozen US areas. In assigning cohorts, the study relied on participant-reported clinical history.

Material for sequencing was PBMCs or T cells enriched from blood (not recorded which). This chain joins TRBV5-1 and TRBJ1-1; 7 nucleotides match TRBD1. This receptor was obtained from a woman in her fifties or sixties with acute COVID-19. In DNA form, the CDR3 reads TGCGCCAGCAGCTCTTCCGGGACAGTGAACACTGAAGCTTTCTTT. This encodes CASSSSGTVNTEAFF.